This TCR beta chain was captured in a study of cytomegalovirus exposure and HLA in healthy donors. In the study overall: Counted in an early data release were about 80 million unique TCRs from HLA-typed donors.

As regards this clone: Antigen specificity is unknown.

Whole-study findings and limits: Exclusion applied to some V segments, including TRBV6-2 and TRBV6-3, as they were indistinguishable.

The CDR3 is 14 residues long. Germline CDR1 and CDR2: MDHEN and SYDVKM. PCR involved 60 Vbeta and 13 Jbeta primers. Sequencing was performed with immunoSEQ multiplex PCR; in TCRdb, only in-frame clones are kept and a portion is missing. Of 85,000 to 120,000 clones listed, more than 65% are singletons. This clonotype originated in a woman in her forties or fifties in good health and CMV-seropositive. The chain employs TRBV28 and TRBJ2-5, with 7 bases fitting TRBD1. The DNA end is more similar to TRBJ2-7, so the J call may be wrong. Material: PBMCs. In DNA form, the CDR3 reads TGTGCCAGCGGATTACAGGGGTTCTCCTACGAGCAGTACTTC. This sequence encodes CASGLQGFSYEQYF.